This T cell receptor (beta chain) was obtained from a study of T cell changes during pregnancy in multiple sclerosis. This CDR3 spans 12 amino acids. The germline V gene encodes CDR1 ENHRY and CDR2 SYGVKD. With 6 bases removed from V and 1 base from J, the gap between germline ends came to 7 bases. Profiling relied on immunoSEQ multiplex PCR, and the TCRdb table lists in-frame clones only, not all of them. The data hold 30,000 or so clones, with over 75% observed a single time. V usage is TRBV10-3 and J usage is TRBJ2-7; unclear D gene. This TCR came from a female donor with multiple sclerosis, enrolled in a pregnancy study. This specimen consisted of CD8+ T cells from peripheral blood mononuclear cells, obtained after pregnancy. The CDR3 sequence: CAIRVGSYEQYF. The CDR3 bases are TGTGCCATCAGGGTCGGTTCCTACGAGCAGTACTTC.